A single sample is the source of the 3 T cell receptor beta chains below, sequenced in a study of OX40 agonist ivuxolimab in advanced cancers. The method was immunoSEQ multiplex PCR; TCRdb's version includes in-frame clones alone and lacks a portion of them. The data show 55,000 to 80,000 clones, about 92% seen once. This specimen consisted of CD4+ or CD8+ T cells sorted from blood, obtained in a trial of the OX40 agonist ivuxolimab. These receptors originate from an adult with an advanced solid tumor such as melanoma, head and neck, liver or kidney cancer.

This sequence joins TRBV5-1 and TRBJ2-1; D call uncertain. Trimming removed 0 bases at V and 6 bases at J, with 7 bases between. The germline V gene has CDR1 SGHRS and CDR2 YFSETQ. CDR3 size: 13 residues. The CDR3 bases are TGCGCCAGCAGCTTGGGACACGGCAATGAGCAGTTCTTC. This sequence encodes CASSLGHGNEQFF.

The rearrangement uses TRBV6-1 and TRBJ2-3, with 7 positions matching TRBD1. The germline CDR1 and CDR2 sequences are MNHNS and SASEGT. J lost 6 bases, V lost 6 bases, and 9 bases had no gene match. The CDR3 runs to 14 residues. The CDR3 sequence is CASSTGQEYDTQYF. CDR3 nucleotides: TGTGCCAGCAGCACTGGACAGGAGTACGATACGCAGTATTTT.

As concerns this clone: Other DNA sequences in this specimen translate into the identical CDR3. J is TRBJ2-5 and V is TRBV6-1; no firm D call. Germline loops: CDR1 MNHNS, CDR2 SASEGT. Trimming shortened V by 5 bases and J by 4 bases, and 5 bases separated the two germline ends. This CDR3 spans 11 amino acids. CDR3 sequence: CASSYGETQYF. The CDR3 bases are TGTGCCAGCAGTTACGGAGAGACCCAGTACTTC.